One and the same sample provided the 18 T cell receptor beta chains below, sequenced in a study of low-dose radiotherapy and immunotherapy resistance in tumors. The time point here: after trial treatment. Specified treatment: LDRT plus nivolumab, ipilimumab, low-dose cyclophosphamide and aspirin (RACIN trial). Both TCRalpha and TCRbeta chains were reverse transcribed with V-gene-specific primers. TCRs were amplified for roughly 20 PCR cycles with a constant-region primer and V-primer adapter. TCRdb re-analysed the reads in MiXCR, keeping a single row per CDR3 protein. Among 65,000 to 85,000 distinct CDR3 sequences listed, around a sixth were seen once. The starting material was PBMCs, obtained after low-dose radiotherapy plus immunotherapy. The origin of the receptors is a male donor with prostate cancer.

This clonotype was found many times. The chain recombines TRBV6-4 with TRBJ2-1; 7 bases line up with TRBD2. CDR1 and CDR2 (germline): MRHNA, SNTAGT. The J segment lost 4 bases and the V segment lost 3 bases, leaving 0 bases of the junction unmatched. This CDR3 spans 13 amino acids. The CDR3 DNA sequence: TGTGCCAGCAGTGAGCGGGAGTACAATGAGCAGTTCTTC. Amino acids: CASSEREYNEQFF.

Many counts were recorded for this clonotype. This rearrangement joins TRBV10-3 to TRBJ2-3; 8 bases align to TRBD1. Germline values: CDR1 ENHRY, CDR2 SYGVKD. This CDR3 region has 14 residues. The V gene end was trimmed by 6 bases and the J gene end by 1 base; junction bases not matched to a gene: 3. CDR3 coding DNA: TGTGCCATCAGGCCGGGACAGGGCACAGATACGCAGTATTTT. Its protein product is CAIRPGQGTDTQYF.

With respect to this clonotype: One base separates it from a far larger clone, so it is likely a read error. The chain employs TRBV6-1 and TRBJ1-6; D is ambiguous. The CDR3 spans 14 residues. V shed 5 bases and J shed 7 bases, with 12 bases lying between them. Germline CDR1 MNHNS, CDR2 SASEGT. The CDR3 DNA follows: TGTGCCAGCAGTTGCTCGGAGAGGAATTCACCCCTCCACTTT. The encoded protein is CASSCSERNSPLHF.

About this clonotype itself: A far larger clone lies a single base away; this is likely a read error. The rearrangement uses TRBV5-5 and TRBJ2-1; 8 bases map to TRBD2. The germline V gene has CDR1 SGHKS and CDR2 YYEKEE (reference sequence). This CDR3 spans 15 amino acids. V dropped 7 bases and J dropped 5; count of bases not matched to a gene: 11. The CDR3, as DNA: TGTGCCAGCCGCCAGGGACTAGTAAACGACAATGAGCAGTTCTTC. Translated: CASRQGLVNDNEQFF. Using reference TRBV5-5 and TRBJ2-1 for the parts outside the CDR3, the full variable domain is DAGVTQSPTHLIKTRGQQVTLRCSPISGHKSVSWYQQVLGQGPQFIFQYYEKEERGRGNFPDRFSARQFPNYSSELNVNALLLGDSALYLCASRQGLVNDNEQFFGPGTRLTVL.

This clonotype was picked up many times. The V gene is TRBV6-1, the J gene TRBJ2-3; 9 bases map to TRBD1. Looked up from germline, CDR1 is MNHNS and CDR2 is SASEGT. The CDR3 covers 17 residues. With 2 bases clipped from V and 2 bases from J, the junction kept 8 bases outside the gene matches. CDR3: CASSERDRVFNTDTQYF. Written as DNA, the CDR3 is TGTGCCAGCAGTGAAAGGGACAGGGTGTTCAACACAGATACGCAGTATTTT.

In its sample, this clonotype was seen a few times. The chain carries TRBV6-1 and TRBJ1-2, with D hard to call. This CDR3 contains 15 residues. Trimming cost V 2 bases and J 0 bases, with 10 bases left between them. Germline values: CDR1 MNHNS, CDR2 SASEGT. The CDR3 nucleotides read TGTGCCAGCAGTGAACGTCTGAGAGCTAACTATGGCTACACCTTC. Its translation: CASSERLRANYGYTF.

In the case of this clonotype: A far larger clone is off by one base, so a read error is likely. The rearrangement uses TRBV29-1 and TRBJ2-7; 10 bases align to TRBD2. V lost 0 bases to trimming and J lost 7 bases; unmatched junction nucleotides: 15. CDR1 is SQVTM and CDR2 is ANQGSEA in the germline V gene. The CDR3 has 17 residues. The CDR3 loop reads CSVEESASGSPYNEQYF. The CDR3 nucleotides read TGCAGCGTTGAAGAGTCGGCTAGCGGGAGTCCCTACAATGAGCAGTACTTC.

Many counts were recorded for this clonotype. The chain combines TRBV27 with TRBJ2-6, with 9 bases matching TRBD1. The CDR3 has 15 residues. J lost 7 bases, V lost 6 bases, and 7 bases had no gene match. Germline-derived CDR1 and CDR2 are MNHEY and SMNVEV (reference sequence). CDR3 nucleotide sequence: TGTGCCAGCAGCCCCACAGGGGGCTTAGCCAACGTCCTGACTTTC. Encoded protein: CASSPTGGLANVLTF.

Note on this clonotype: This may arise from a read error, as a much more abundant clone is one base away. The chain couples TRBV28 to TRBJ2-3; TRBD2 matches at 7 bases. The CDR3 extends over 15 amino acids. Germline V CDR1 and CDR2: MDHEN, SYDVKM. CDR3 nucleotide sequence: TGTACCAGCAGGCTAAGGGAGGGAGGCACAGATACGCAGTATTTT. It is translated as CTSRLREGGTDTQYF.

The J gene is TRBJ2-2, the V gene TRBV28; weak D call: TRBD2 (7 bases). CDR3 length: 16 residues. The germline gives CDR1 MDHEN, CDR2 SYDVKM. V shed 2 bases and J shed 3 bases, with 13 bases lying between them. The CDR3 is CASSLGGGGYTGELFF. For the CDR3, the DNA is TGTGCCAGCAGTTTAGGAGGGGGAGGGTACACCGGGGAGCTGTTTTTT.

This clonotype was detected ten times or more. This chain connects TRBV20-1 to TRBJ2-3, with 12 bases aligning to TRBD2. Germline V gene sequence: CDR1 DFQATT, CDR2 SNEGSKA (reference sequence). Trimming at V came to 5 bases and at J to 1 base, leaving 13 bases not matched to a gene. The CDR3 is 18 residues long. The CDR3 DNA sequence: TGCAGTGCTCCTGGGCGGCTAGCGGGAGGGCTGGGCACAGATACGCAGTATTTT. Its protein product is CSAPGRLAGGLGTDTQYF.

A note on this clonotype: Given a far larger clone just one base away, this is likely a sequencing read error. The J gene is TRBJ2-1, the V gene TRBV7-2, with 13 bases aligning to TRBD2. Germline loops: CDR1 SGHTA, CDR2 FQGNSA. The CDR3 has 15 residues. J was trimmed by 10 bases and V by 5 bases; bases with no gene match: 8. The CDR3 reads CASSRRTSGRNEQFF. The CDR3 coding sequence is TGTGCCAGCAGCCGAAGGACTAGCGGGAGAAACGAGCAGTTCTTC.

This clonotype appeared many times. This chain connects TRBV28 to TRBJ1-2; D possibly corresponds to TRBD1 (6 bases). Germline V gene lookup returns CDR1 MDHEN and CDR2 SYDVKM. CDR3 length: 14 amino acids. V lost 4 bases, J lost 5 bases, and 14 bases lay in between. For the CDR3, the DNA is TGTGCCAGCAGTTCCGGACAGATGGAATATGGCTACACCTTC. Translation: CASSSGQMEYGYTF.

The chain uses TRBV6-6 and TRBJ2-5; D gene ambiguous. V was pared by 5 bases and J by 1 base, with 11 bases between. This CDR3 is 14 amino acids long. Germline V lookup: CDR1 MNHNY, CDR2 SVGAGI (reference sequence). CDR3 sequence (DNA): TGTGCCAGCAGTGAATGGTATAGCCAAGAGACCCAGTACTTC. Translating gives CASSEWYSQETQYF.

This clonotype was observed many times. This chain joins TRBV12-3 or TRBV12-4 and TRBJ1-1, with 7 bases aligning to TRBD1. The trim removed 5 bases at V and 3 bases at J, leaving 12 bases unmatched. This CDR3 contains 16 residues. The CDR3 loop is CASSPGQEGLDTEAFF. CDR3 sequence (DNA): TGTGCCAGCAGTCCTGGACAGGAAGGCCTAGACACTGAAGCTTTCTTT.

As to this clonotype: A far more abundant clone sits one base away, making this likely a read error. The chain has TRBV7-2 and TRBJ2-2; maybe TRBD2 (6 bases). The length of the CDR3 is 18 residues. V was pared by 5 bases and J by 1 base, with 20 bases between. The germline gives CDR1 SGHTA, CDR2 FQGNSA. The DNA of the CDR3 is TGTGCCAGCAGCATTCTGGGAGGCGCCGGTTTGAACACCGGGGAGCTGTTTTTT. Protein product: CASSILGGAGLNTGELFF.

This clonotype occurred many times. The chain uses TRBV2 and TRBJ2-5, with 10 bases lining up with TRBD2. Germline lookup yields CDR1 SNHLY and CDR2 FYNNEI. This CDR3 is 13 amino acids long. With V trimmed by 7 bases and J by 2 bases, 1 base remained unmatched. Written as DNA, the CDR3 is TGTGCCAGCACAGCGGGAGGGCAAGAGACCCAGTACTTC. Amino acid sequence: CASTAGGQETQYF.

Ten or more counts support this clonotype. V usage is TRBV4-3 and J usage is TRBJ1-2; D uncertain. The CDR3 has 16 amino acids. V lost 0 bases to trimming and J lost 8 bases, with 19 bases between them. The germline V gene encodes CDR1 LGHNA and CDR2 YSLEER. In nucleotides, the CDR3 is TGCGCCAGCAGCCAAGAATCCGGACGAACTAGCGCGGGCTACACCTTC. This encodes CASSQESGRTSAGYTF.